This T cell receptor beta chain was sequenced in a study of blood T cell repertoires in COVID-19. Overall study context: Material from acute and convalescent COVID-19 was sourced from the United States, Italy and Spain.

Original methodology: How many nucleated cells were present was estimated from reference gene primer amplification. Using immunoSEQ multiplex PCR, the repertoire was profiled, and TCRdb retains in-frame clones only, with some absent. From that table come the V and J calls and clone size; the DNA was used to work out D and trimming. The sample consists of 89,000 or so clones, roughly 95% of them appearing once. The CDR3 sequence is 16 residues long. The germline gives CDR1 SGHVS, CDR2 FQNEAQ. The V segment lost 1 base and the J segment 0 bases; nucleotides outside the gene matches: 5. The source material was peripheral blood. The sequence was collected from a human donor with active COVID-19. The donor label of this sample is uncertain. The chain combines TRBV7-8 with TRBJ2-7; 8 bases are a match to TRBD2. CDR3 DNA: TGTGCCAGCAGCTTAGAGTCAGCGGGGGCCTCCTACGAGCAGTACTTC. This encodes CASSLESAGASYEQYF.